This T cell receptor beta chain was sequenced for a study of blood T cells in healthy people across ages. Losses at the gene ends were 2 bases for V and 6 bases for J; bases not matched to a gene: 4. The CDR3 extends over 16 amino acids. CDR1 is SGDLS, CDR2 YYNGEE, per germline. About this clonotype: Its target is not known.

Using a J-beta primer mix together with a sample-barcoded 5' primer, a second PCR was run for roughly 7 to 12 cycles. Tagging of each cDNA molecule was performed by a template-switch adaptor with 12 random nucleotides. Via MiXCR, TCRdb re-called the 5' RACE reads, giving one row per CDR3 protein. The profile shows approximately 850,000 distinct CDR3 sequences, more than 45% of them singletons. Study-wide points: Estimated diversity that came from one million T cells was considered an underestimate.

This chain joins TRBV9 and TRBJ2-3; 15 bases align to TRBD2. Sequenced material: blood. The receptor comes from a man under 40 in good health. CDR3 amino acids: CASSVGLAGGTDTQYF. For the CDR3, the DNA is TGTGCCAGCAGCGTTGGACTAGCGGGAGGGACGGATACGCAGTATTTT. The complete variable domain, with remaining parts taken from reference TRBV9 and TRBJ2-3, reads DSGVTQTPKHLITATGQRVTLRCSPRSGDLSVYWYQQSLDQGLQFLIQYYNGEERAKGNILERFSAQQFPDLHSELNLSSLELGDSALYFCASSVGLAGGTDTQYFGPGTRLTVL.